This T cell receptor beta chain was recovered during a study of blood T cells in healthy people across ages. A second PCR of roughly 6 to 12 cycles used a sample-barcoded 5' primer and a J-beta primer mix. TCRdb redid the calling of the 5' RACE reads with MiXCR, one entry per CDR3 protein. The profile covers 1,500,000 or so distinct CDR3 sequences, with 35% to 45% appearing a single time and approximately 4.1% taken by the ten largest. The CDR3 is made up of 14 amino acids. Looked up from germline, CDR1 is SGHRS and CDR2 is YFSETQ. The V end was cut by 4 bases, the J end by 8 bases, with 16 bases between.

The genes are TRBV5-1 and TRBJ2-1; D may be TRBD1 or TRBD2 (5 bases each). The TCR originated in a woman between 18 and 30 years old in good health. The sequencing sample was made of blood. The CDR3 region has the DNA TGCGCCAGCAGCCCGAGGGGCAGCGTCGATGAGCAGTTCTTC. Translation gives CASSPRGSVDEQFF.